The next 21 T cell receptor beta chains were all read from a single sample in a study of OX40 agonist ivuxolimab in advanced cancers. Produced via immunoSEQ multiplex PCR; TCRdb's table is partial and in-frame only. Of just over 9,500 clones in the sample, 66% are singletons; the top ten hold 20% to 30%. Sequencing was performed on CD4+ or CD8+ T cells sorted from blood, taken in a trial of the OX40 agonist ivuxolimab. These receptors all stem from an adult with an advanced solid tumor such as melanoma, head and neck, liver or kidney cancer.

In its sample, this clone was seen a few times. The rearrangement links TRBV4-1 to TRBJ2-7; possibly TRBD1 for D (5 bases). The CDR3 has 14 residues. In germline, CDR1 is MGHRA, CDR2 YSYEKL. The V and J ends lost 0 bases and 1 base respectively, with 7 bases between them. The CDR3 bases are TGCGCCAGCAGCCAAGAAGACAGTTCCTACGAGCAGTACTTC. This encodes CASSQEDSSYEQYF.

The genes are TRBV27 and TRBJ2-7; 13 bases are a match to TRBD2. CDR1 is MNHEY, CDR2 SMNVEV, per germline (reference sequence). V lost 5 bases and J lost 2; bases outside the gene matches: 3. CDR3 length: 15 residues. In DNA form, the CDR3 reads TGTGCCAGCAGTCCAGGACTAGCGGGGGCCTACGAGCAGTACTTC. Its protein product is CASSPGLAGAYEQYF.

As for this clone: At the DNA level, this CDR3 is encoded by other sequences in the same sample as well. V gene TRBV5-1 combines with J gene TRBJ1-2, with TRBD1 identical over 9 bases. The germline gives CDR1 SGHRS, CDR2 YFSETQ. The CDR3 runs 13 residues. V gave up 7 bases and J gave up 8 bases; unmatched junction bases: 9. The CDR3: CASVETGGRGYTF. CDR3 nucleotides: TGCGCCAGCGTGGAGACAGGGGGGCGGGGCTACACCTTC.

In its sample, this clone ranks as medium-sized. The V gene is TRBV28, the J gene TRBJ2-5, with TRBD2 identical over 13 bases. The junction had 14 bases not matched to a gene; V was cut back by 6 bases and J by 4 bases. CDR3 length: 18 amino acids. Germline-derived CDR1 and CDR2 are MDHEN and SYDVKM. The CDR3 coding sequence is TGTGCCAGCAGCACTCCCCCCGGACTAGCGGGAGATGGAGAGACCCAGTACTTC. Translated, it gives CASSTPPGLAGDGETQYF.

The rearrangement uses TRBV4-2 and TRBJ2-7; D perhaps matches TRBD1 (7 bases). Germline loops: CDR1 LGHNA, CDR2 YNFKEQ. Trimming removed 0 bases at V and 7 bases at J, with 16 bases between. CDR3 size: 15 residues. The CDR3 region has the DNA TGTGCCAGCAGCCAAGATGGGGTTTCAGGGGGGGAGCAGTACTTC. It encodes CASSQDGVSGGEQYF.

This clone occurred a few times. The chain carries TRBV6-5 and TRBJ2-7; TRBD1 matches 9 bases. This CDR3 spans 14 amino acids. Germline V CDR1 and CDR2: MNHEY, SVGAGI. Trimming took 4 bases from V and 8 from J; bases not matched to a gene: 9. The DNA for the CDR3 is TGTGCCAGCAGTTTCAACCGGGACAGGGTCAAGCAGTACTTC. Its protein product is CASSFNRDRVKQYF.

CDR3: CASSFSSLAYEQYF. DNA for the CDR3: TGTGCCAGCAGCTTCAGCAGTCTAGCCTACGAGCAGTACTTC. This chain joins TRBV7-1 and TRBJ2-7; D is undetermined. TRBV7-1 is classed as an ORF, of uncertain function. The CDR3 totals 14 residues. The V gene lost 4 bases and the J gene lost 2 bases, with 12 bases spanning the gap.

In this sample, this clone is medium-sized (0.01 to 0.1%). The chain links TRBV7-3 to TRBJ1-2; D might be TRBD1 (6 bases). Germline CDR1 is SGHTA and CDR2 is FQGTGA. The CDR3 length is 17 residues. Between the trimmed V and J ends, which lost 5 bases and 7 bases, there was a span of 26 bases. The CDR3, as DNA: TGTGCCAGCAGCCCTCCCGGACAGATCCTCTCTGAGGCTGGCTACACCTTC. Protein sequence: CASSPPGQILSEAGYTF.

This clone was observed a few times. DNA of the CDR3: TGCGCCAGCAGCTTGGAGCTAGGTCTCTACGAGCAGTACTTC. This gives the protein CASSLELGLYEQYF. V usage is TRBV5-1 and J usage is TRBJ2-7, with D unresolved. CDR1 SGHRS and CDR2 YFSETQ come from the germline V gene. With 0 bases removed from V and 3 bases from J, the gap between germline ends came to 10 bases. The length of the CDR3 is 14 residues. Looking up the rest from reference TRBV5-1 and TRBJ2-7 gives the full variable domain: KAGVTQTPRYLIKTRGQQVTLSCSPISGHRSVSWYQQTPGQGLQFLFEYFSETQRNKGNFPGRFSGRQFSNSRSEMNVSTLELGDSALYLCASSLELGLYEQYFGPGTRLTVT.

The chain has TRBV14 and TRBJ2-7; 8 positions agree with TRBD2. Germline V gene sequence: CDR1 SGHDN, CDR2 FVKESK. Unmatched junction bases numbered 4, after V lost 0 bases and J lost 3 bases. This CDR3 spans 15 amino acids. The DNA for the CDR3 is TGTGCCAGCAGCCAAGAATTAGCGGGGTACTACGAGCAGTACTTC. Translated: CASSQELAGYYEQYF.

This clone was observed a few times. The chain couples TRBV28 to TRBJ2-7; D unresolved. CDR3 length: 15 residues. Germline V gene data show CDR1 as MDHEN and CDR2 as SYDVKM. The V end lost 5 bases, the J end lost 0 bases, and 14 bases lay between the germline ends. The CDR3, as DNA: TGTGCCAGCAGTCCCCGTCTCGGCCTCTCCTACGAGCAGTACTTC. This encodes CASSPRLGLSYEQYF.

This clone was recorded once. CDR3 protein: CASSFFGEQYF. The DNA of the CDR3 is TGTGCCAGCAGTTTTTTCGGCGAGCAGTACTTC. The V call is TRBV27, the J call TRBJ2-7; no firm D call. The CDR3 sequence is 11 residues long. The V and J ends lost 3 bases and 6 bases respectively, with 6 bases between them. Per germline, CDR1 MNHEY and CDR2 SMNVEV (reference sequence).

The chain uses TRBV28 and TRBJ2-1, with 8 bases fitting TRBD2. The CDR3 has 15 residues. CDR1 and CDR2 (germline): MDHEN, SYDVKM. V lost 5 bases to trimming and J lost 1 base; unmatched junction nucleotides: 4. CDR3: CASSREGHSYNEQFF. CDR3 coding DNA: TGTGCCAGCAGTCGGGAGGGCCATTCCTACAATGAGCAGTTCTTC. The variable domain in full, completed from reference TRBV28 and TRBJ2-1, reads DVKVTQSSRYLVKRTGEKVFLECVQDMDHENMFWYRQDPGLGLRLIYFSYDVKMKEKGDIPEGYSVSREKKERFSLILESASTNQTSMYLCASSREGHSYNEQFFGPGTRLTVL.

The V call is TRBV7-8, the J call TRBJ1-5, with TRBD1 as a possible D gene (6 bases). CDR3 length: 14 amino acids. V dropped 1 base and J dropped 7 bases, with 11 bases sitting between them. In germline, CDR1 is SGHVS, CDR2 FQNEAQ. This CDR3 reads CASSLEAGAQPQHF. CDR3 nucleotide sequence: TGTGCCAGCAGCTTAGAGGCAGGGGCACAGCCCCAGCATTTT.

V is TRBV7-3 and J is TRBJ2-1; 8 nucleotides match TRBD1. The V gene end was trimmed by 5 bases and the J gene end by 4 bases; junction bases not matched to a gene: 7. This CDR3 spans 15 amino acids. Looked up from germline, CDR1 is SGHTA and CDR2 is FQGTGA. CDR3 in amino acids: CASSAMGQEYNEQFF. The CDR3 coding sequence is TGTGCCAGCAGCGCCATGGGACAGGAGTACAATGAGCAGTTCTTC.

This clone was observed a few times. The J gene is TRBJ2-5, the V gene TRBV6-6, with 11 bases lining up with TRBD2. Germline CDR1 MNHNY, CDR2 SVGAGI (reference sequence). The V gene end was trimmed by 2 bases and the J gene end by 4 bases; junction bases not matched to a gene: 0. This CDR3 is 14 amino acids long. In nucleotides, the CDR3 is TGTGCCAGCAGTTACGGACTAGCGGGAGAGACCCAGTACTTC. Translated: CASSYGLAGETQYF.

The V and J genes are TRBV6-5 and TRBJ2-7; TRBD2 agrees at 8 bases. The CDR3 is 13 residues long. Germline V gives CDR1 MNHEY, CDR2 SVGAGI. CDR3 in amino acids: CGTQRESAYEQYF. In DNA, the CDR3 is TGTGGCACACAGCGGGAGTCTGCCTACGAGCAGTACTTC.

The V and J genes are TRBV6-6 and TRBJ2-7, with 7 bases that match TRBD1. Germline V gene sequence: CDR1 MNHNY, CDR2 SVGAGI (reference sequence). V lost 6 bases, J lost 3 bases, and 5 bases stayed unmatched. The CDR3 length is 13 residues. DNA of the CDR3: TGTGCCAGCAGGAGGACAGGCGACTACGAGCAGTACTTC. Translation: CASRRTGDYEQYF.

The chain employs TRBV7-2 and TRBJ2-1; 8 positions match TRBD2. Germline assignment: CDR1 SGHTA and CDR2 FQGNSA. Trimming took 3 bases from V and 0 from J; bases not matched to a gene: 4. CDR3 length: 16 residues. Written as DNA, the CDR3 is TGTGCCAGCAGCTTCGATAGCGGGGCCTCCTACAATGAGCAGTTCTTC. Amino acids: CASSFDSGASYNEQFF.

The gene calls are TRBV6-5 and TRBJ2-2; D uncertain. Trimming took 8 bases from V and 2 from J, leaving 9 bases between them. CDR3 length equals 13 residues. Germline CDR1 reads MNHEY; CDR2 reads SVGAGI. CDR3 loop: CASSGVNTGELFF. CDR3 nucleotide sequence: TGTGCCAGCTCAGGCGTTAACACCGGGGAGCTGTTTTTT.

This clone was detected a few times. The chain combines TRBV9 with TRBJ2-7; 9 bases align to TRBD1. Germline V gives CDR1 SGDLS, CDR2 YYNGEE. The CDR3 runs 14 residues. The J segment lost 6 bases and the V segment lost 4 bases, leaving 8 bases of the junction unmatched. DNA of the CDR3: TGTGCCAGCAGCCCGGGACAGGGATGGTCCGAGCAGTACTTC. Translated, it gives CASSPGQGWSEQYF.